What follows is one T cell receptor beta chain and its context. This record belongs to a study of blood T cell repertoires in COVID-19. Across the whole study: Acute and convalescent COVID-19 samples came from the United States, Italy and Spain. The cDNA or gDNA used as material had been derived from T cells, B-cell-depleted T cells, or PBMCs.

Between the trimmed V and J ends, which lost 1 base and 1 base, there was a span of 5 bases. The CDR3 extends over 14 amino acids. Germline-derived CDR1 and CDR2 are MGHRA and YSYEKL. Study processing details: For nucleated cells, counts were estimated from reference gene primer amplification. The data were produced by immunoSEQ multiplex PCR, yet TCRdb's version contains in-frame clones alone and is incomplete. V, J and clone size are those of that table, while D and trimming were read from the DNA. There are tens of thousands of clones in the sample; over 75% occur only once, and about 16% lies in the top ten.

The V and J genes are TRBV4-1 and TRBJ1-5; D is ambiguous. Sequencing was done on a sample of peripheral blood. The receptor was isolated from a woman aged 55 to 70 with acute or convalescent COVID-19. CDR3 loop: CASSQVQSNQPQHF. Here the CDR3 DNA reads TGCGCCAGCAGCCAAGTTCAGAGCAATCAGCCCCAGCATTTT.